Below are 25 T cell receptor beta chains sequenced from a single sample in a study of T cell responses to AZD1222 COVID-19 vaccine. The method was immunoSEQ multiplex PCR; TCRdb's version includes in-frame clones alone and lacks a portion of them. Of 150,000 to 170,000 clones detected, approximately 87% appear once; the ten largest clones hold about 5.1%. The material was peripheral blood, obtained on day 0 of MenACWY control vaccination. The receptors come from an adult in good health.

The CDR3 loop reads CASSRGGYYGYTF. CDR3 nucleotides: TGTGCCAGCAGCAGAGGGGGTTACTATGGCTACACCTTC. The chain is built from TRBV6-5 and TRBJ1-2; the D gene is possibly TRBD1 (6 bases). The CDR3 consists of 13 residues. V dropped 6 bases and J dropped 3 bases, with 11 bases sitting between them. Germline-derived CDR1 and CDR2 are MNHEY and SVGAGI.

The rearrangement uses TRBV28 and TRBJ1-1, with 7 positions matching TRBD1. This CDR3 spans 12 amino acids. Germline assignment: CDR1 MDHEN and CDR2 SYDVKM. Trimming took 6 bases from V and 6 from J; bases not matched to a gene: 4. In nucleotides, the CDR3 is TGTGCCAGCAGCCCACAGGGGTCTGAAGCTTTCTTT. Residues: CASSPQGSEAFF.

The chain couples TRBV15 to TRBJ2-1; the D is unclear. Between the trimmed V and J ends, which lost 0 bases and 5 bases, there was a span of 8 bases. The CDR3 is made up of 14 amino acids. Germline loops: CDR1 LNHNV, CDR2 YYDKDF (reference sequence). The CDR3 DNA sequence: TGTGCCACCAGCAGAGATGCCGACCACAATGAGCAGTTCTTC. Amino acid sequence: CATSRDADHNEQFF.

CDR3 DNA sequence: TGCGCCAGCAGCCAAGTTTATAGGACAGGGGGCGCGGGGTATGGCTACACCTTC. Its translation is CASSQVYRTGGAGYGYTF. This chain uses TRBV4-1 with TRBJ1-2, with 11 bases fitting TRBD1. This CDR3 contains 18 residues. Germline V gives CDR1 MGHRA, CDR2 YSYEKL. Trimming took 1 base from V and 5 from J; bases not matched to a gene: 12.

As DNA, the CDR3 is TGCGCCAGCAGCTTGGAGGGCTCCTACAATGAGCAGTTCTTC. Its translation: CASSLEGSYNEQFF. V gene TRBV5-1 combines with J gene TRBJ2-1; unclear D gene. Germline loops: CDR1 SGHRS, CDR2 YFSETQ. The CDR3 is 14 amino acids. The V end lost 0 bases, the J end lost 0 bases, and 4 bases lay between the germline ends.

The V and J genes are TRBV5-1 and TRBJ1-6; D ambiguous. This CDR3 has 15 residues. CDR1 and CDR2 from the germline V gene are SGHRS and YFSETQ. V was shortened by 0 bases and J by 8 bases, with 12 bases between the two germline ends. The CDR3 spells CASSLVPDGDSPLHF. CDR3 DNA: TGCGCCAGCAGCTTGGTCCCGGACGGGGATTCACCCCTCCACTTT.

This chain links TRBV11-3 with TRBJ2-7, with TRBD1 matching over 9 bases. Germline CDR1 is SGHNT and CDR2 is YENEEA. Trimming removed 4 bases from V and 5 bases from J; junction bases left unmatched: 12. This CDR3 spans 16 amino acids. CDR3 loop: CASSSATGGIANEQYF. The DNA for the CDR3 is TGTGCCAGCAGCTCAGCAACAGGGGGCATCGCCAACGAGCAGTACTTC. Full variable domain (rest looked up from reference TRBV11-3 and TRBJ2-7): EAGVVQSPRYKIIEKKQPVAFWCNPISGHNTLYWYLQNLGQGPELLIRYENEEAVDDSQLPKDRFSAERLKGVDSTLKIQPAELGDSAVYLCASSSATGGIANEQYFGPGTRLTVT.

This clone appeared once. V usage is TRBV7-3 and J usage is TRBJ2-7; tentative D call: TRBD2 (5 bases). Germline CDR1 SGHTA, CDR2 FQGTGA. The CDR3 has 14 residues. V was pared by 2 bases and J by 0 bases, with 8 bases between. CDR3 sequence: CASSLAGYSYEQYF. CDR3 nucleotide sequence: TGTGCCAGCAGCTTAGCGGGTTACTCCTACGAGCAGTACTTC.

V gene TRBV19 combines with J gene TRBJ1-2; TRBD1 might be the D (6 bases). The CDR3 has 16 residues. Germline values: CDR1 LNHDA, CDR2 SQIVND (reference sequence). Trimming took off 2 bases at V and 0 bases at J, with 13 bases between the two ends. CDR3 residues: CASSIIRGLSNYGYTF. For the CDR3, the DNA is TGTGCCAGTAGTATAATTCGGGGGCTCTCTAACTATGGCTACACCTTC.

The chain uses TRBV5-1 and TRBJ2-6; a weak D match, TRBD1 (5 bases). This CDR3 spans 14 amino acids. The V gene lost 4 bases and the J gene lost 2 bases, with 7 bases spanning the gap. CDR1 and CDR2 (germline): SGHRS, YFSETQ. Here the CDR3 DNA reads TGCGCCAGCAGCGTGACAGCTGGGGCCAACGTCCTGACTTTC. Protein: CASSVTAGANVLTF.

This chain uses TRBV10-3 with TRBJ1-2; the D gene is possibly TRBD1 (6 bases). The CDR3 has 12 residues. Trimming took 5 bases from V and 8 from J, leaving 12 bases between them. Germline CDR1 ENHRY, CDR2 SYGVKD. In nucleotides, the CDR3 is TGTGCCATCAGTAGGGACATTGCAGGCTACACCTTC. Translated, it gives CAISRDIAGYTF.

This clone was seen a single time. The gene calls are TRBV11-3 and TRBJ2-1; 8 bases fit TRBD2. V dropped 2 bases and J dropped 0; count of bases not matched to a gene: 3. CDR1 and CDR2 (germline): SGHNT, YENEEA. The CDR3 runs 16 residues. In nucleotides, the CDR3 is TGTGCCAGCAGCTTACATACTAGCGGCTCCTACAATGAGCAGTTCTTC. Amino acid sequence: CASSLHTSGSYNEQFF.

The chain joins TRBV4-1 to TRBJ1-1, with D unclear. Trimming removed 1 base at V and 8 bases at J, with 14 bases between. The CDR3 consists of 14 residues. Germline V gives CDR1 MGHRA, CDR2 YSYEKL. Here the CDR3 reads CASSQVGGDGEAFF. Here the CDR3 DNA reads TGCGCCAGCAGCCAAGTCGGTGGAGACGGGGAAGCTTTCTTT.

This chain links TRBV19 with TRBJ1-5; D may be TRBD1 (5 bases). CDR1 is LNHDA, CDR2 SQIVND, per germline (reference sequence). The CDR3 spans 13 residues. Trimming pared 5 bases from V and 7 bases from J, leaving 12 bases between. The CDR3 loop reads CASSVDTIQPQHF. In DNA form, the CDR3 reads TGTGCCAGTAGTGTGGACACAATACAGCCCCAGCATTTT.

V gene TRBV29-1 combines with J gene TRBJ1-5; no definite D call. CDR1 is SQVTM, CDR2 ANQGSEA, per germline. The CDR3 spans 13 residues. V was trimmed by 4 bases and J by 7 bases, leaving 14 bases between them. DNA for the CDR3: TGCAGCGTTGGGGGAGGTACCGGACAGCCCCAGCATTTT. This codes for CSVGGGTGQPQHF.

Here the CDR3 reads CASSSFGSGDYGYTF. The CDR3 nucleotides are TGTGCCAGCAGTTCGTTTGGGTCCGGGGACTATGGCTACACCTTC. J is TRBJ1-2 and V is TRBV28; D ambiguous. The germline gives CDR1 MDHEN, CDR2 SYDVKM. The length of the CDR3 is 15 residues. Trimming left V 4 bases short and J 3 bases short, with 15 bases between.

The chain links TRBV24-1 to TRBJ2-5, with a tentative D call TRBD2 (6 bases). V was cut by 3 bases and J by 4 bases, with 20 bases left in between. This CDR3 region has 17 residues. Per the germline V gene, CDR1 is KGHDR and CDR2 is SFDVKD. The CDR3 here is CATSDRGASGNRETQYF. Written as DNA, the CDR3 is TGTGCCACCAGTGATCGCGGGGCCTCAGGGAATCGAGAGACCCAGTACTTC.

The genes are TRBV9 and TRBJ1-3; D is unresolved. V was trimmed by 4 bases and J by 3 bases, leaving 8 bases between them. There are 13 residues in the CDR3. Germline loops: CDR1 SGDLS, CDR2 YYNGEE. CDR3 residues: CASSPRIGNTIYF. Written as DNA, the CDR3 is TGTGCCAGCAGCCCTCGTATTGGAAACACCATATATTTT.

V gene TRBV4-2 combines with J gene TRBJ2-2; 11 bases map to TRBD2. Germline CDR1 reads LGHNA; CDR2 reads YNFKEQ. V lost 8 bases and J lost 2; bases outside the gene matches: 13. The CDR3 sequence is 18 residues long. CDR3 region: CASALAGGPTRNTGELFF. The CDR3 DNA is TGTGCCAGCGCCCTAGCGGGAGGACCGACGAGAAACACCGGGGAGCTGTTTTTT.

This clone was observed a few times. The chain recombines TRBV5-1 with TRBJ1-5; 7 bases agree with TRBD1. Per the germline V gene, CDR1 is SGHRS and CDR2 is YFSETQ. V lost 0 bases to trimming and J lost 6 bases; unmatched junction nucleotides: 6. The length of the CDR3 is 15 residues. The CDR3 is CASSLEGGGGQPQHF. DNA of the CDR3: TGCGCCAGCAGCTTGGAAGGAGGGGGCGGTCAGCCCCAGCATTTT.

The chain recombines TRBV2 with TRBJ2-2, with 9 bases aligning to TRBD1. Germline V gene sequence: CDR1 SNHLY, CDR2 FYNNEI. This CDR3 contains 14 residues. V was clipped by 7 bases and J by 7 bases; unmatched bases: 7. The CDR3: CASMGTGRVGELFF. The CDR3 DNA follows: TGTGCCAGCATGGGGACAGGGCGGGTCGGGGAGCTGTTTTTT.

CDR3 bases: TGTGCCACCAGCAGAGACCGGGCTGGGGCCAACGTCCTGACTTTC. Amino acids: CATSRDRAGANVLTF. The genes are TRBV15 and TRBJ2-6, with D hard to call. The CDR3 runs to 15 residues. Germline CDR1 is LNHNV and CDR2 is YYDKDF (reference sequence). The V and J ends lost 0 bases and 2 bases respectively, with 5 bases between them.

The genes are TRBV6-5 and TRBJ2-5, with D perhaps TRBD1 (6 bases). Trimming left V 6 bases short and J 4 bases short, with 15 bases between. Germline V lookup: CDR1 MNHEY, CDR2 SVGAGI. The CDR3 contains 14 residues. DNA for the CDR3: TGTGCCAGCAGAATGGACCTAGGGGGAGAGACCCAGTACTTC. Encoded protein: CASRMDLGGETQYF.

This clone is a singleton in its sample. The V call is TRBV27, the J call TRBJ2-1, with D unclear. Trimming removed 8 bases at V and 4 bases at J, with 12 bases between. This CDR3 has 13 residues. CDR1 and CDR2 (germline): MNHEY, SMNVEV (reference sequence). CDR3 loop: CASGDPPYNEQFF. The DNA of the CDR3 is TGTGCCAGCGGCGACCCCCCGTACAATGAGCAGTTCTTC.

This chain joins TRBV7-7 and TRBJ2-5, with TRBD1 matching over 9 bases. The germline V gene encodes CDR1 SSHAT and CDR2 FNYEAQ (reference sequence). Losses at the gene ends were 4 bases for V and 2 bases for J; bases not matched to a gene: 5. The CDR3 contains 15 residues. Written as DNA, the CDR3 is TGTGCCAGCAGCTCGGGACAGGGCCCTCAAGAGACCCAGTACTTC. This encodes CASSSGQGPQETQYF.